The 21 T cell receptor beta chains presented below share a single source sample, sequenced in a study of cytotoxic CD8 clonotypes in ibrutinib-treated CLL. The table came from immunoSEQ multiplex PCR; TCRdb's copy has only in-frame clones and leaves some out. The sample has 150,000 to 200,000 clones, approximately 90% seen once; the top ten hold roughly 3%. This sample comprised PBMCs, obtained at disease progression, from a patient treated with ibrutinib. These receptors were taken from a human donor with chronic lymphocytic leukemia.

V and J are TRBV7-9 and TRBJ1-1; no clear D gene. The CDR3 loop spans 12 amino acids. V dropped 5 bases and J dropped 5 bases, with 9 bases sitting between them. The germline V gene has CDR1 SEHNR and CDR2 FQNEAQ (reference sequence). The CDR3 region is CASSPAGTEAFF. CDR3 DNA sequence: TGTGCCAGCAGCCCAGCGGGTACTGAAGCTTTCTTT.

Notes on this clone: A read error may produce the germline difference seen at one junction end. The V call is TRBV5-6, the J call TRBJ2-4; D remains unclear. This CDR3 comprises 11 residues. The germline V gene encodes CDR1 SGHDT and CDR2 YYEEEE. As DNA, the CDR3 is TGTGCCAGCAGCTTGGGCACTCCCGAGGACTTC. Translation gives CASSLGTPEDF.

V usage is TRBV27 and J usage is TRBJ2-3, with 11 bases matching TRBD2. This CDR3 is 16 amino acids long. Germline loops: CDR1 MNHEY, CDR2 SMNVEV (reference sequence). The junction had 8 bases not matched to a gene; V was cut back by 5 bases and J by 4 bases. As DNA, the CDR3 is TGTGCCAGCAGTCCCTTTAGCGGGAGGGCGGCAGATACGCAGTATTTT. It translates to CASSPFSGRAADTQYF.

The CDR3 spells CASSPLRQGIDADTQYF. CDR3 nucleotides: TGCGCCAGCAGCCCGCTCCGGCAGGGAATAGATGCAGATACGCAGTATTTT. V is TRBV4-1 and J is TRBJ2-3; D may be TRBD1 (5 bases). Germline assignment: CDR1 MGHRA and CDR2 YSYEKL. The CDR3 has 17 amino acids. Trimming shortened V by 4 bases and J by 4 bases, and 21 bases separated the two germline ends.

The V call is TRBV7-2, the J call TRBJ1-2; D remains ambiguous. Germline loops: CDR1 SGHTA, CDR2 FQGNSA. The ends were cut back, 7 bases at V and 3 bases at J, with 15 bases in the middle. This CDR3 region has 14 residues. CDR3 nucleotide sequence: TGTGCCAGCACCCCCCCCTCGGGGTACTATGGCTACACCTTC. Protein product: CASTPPSGYYGYTF.

V is TRBV5-1 and J is TRBJ2-1; 7 bases line up with TRBD1. CDR1 and CDR2 from the germline V gene are SGHRS and YFSETQ. The CDR3 loop spans 15 amino acids. V gave up 6 bases and J gave up 4 bases; unmatched junction bases: 10. CDR3: CASIPDRRQYNEQFF. CDR3 DNA sequence: TGCGCCAGCATTCCGGACAGGCGGCAATACAATGAGCAGTTCTTC.

This chain links TRBV7-2 with TRBJ2-1; TRBD2 might be the D (5 bases). Germline V gene lookup returns CDR1 SGHTA and CDR2 FQGNSA. The germline V and J ends were trimmed by 2 bases and 1 base, with 12 bases remaining between them. The length of the CDR3 is 16 residues. The CDR3 region has the DNA TGTGCCAGCAGCTTATTATCTTCGGGATCCTACAATGAGCAGTTCTTC. It codes for CASSLLSSGSYNEQFF.

The rearrangement links TRBV7-2 to TRBJ1-3; D ambiguous. CDR1 and CDR2 from the germline V gene are SGHTA and FQGNSA. V lost 5 bases, J lost 0 bases, and 14 bases lay in between. This CDR3 is 16 amino acids long. CDR3 sequence (DNA): TGTGCCAGCAGCCCCGTTGGGTCAGGCTCTGGAAACACCATATATTTT. Protein product: CASSPVGSGSGNTIYF.

The chain carries TRBV5-1 and TRBJ1-1; TRBD1 agrees at 7 bases. The CDR3 is 12 amino acids. The junction had 8 bases not matched to a gene; V was cut back by 5 bases and J by 10 bases. Germline V lookup: CDR1 SGHRS, CDR2 YFSETQ. The CDR3 protein is CASRLTGERAFF. The CDR3 DNA follows: TGCGCCAGCAGGTTAACAGGGGAGCGAGCTTTCTTT.

The V call is TRBV25-1, the J call TRBJ1-2; D is perhaps TRBD1 (5 bases). Trimming shortened V by 2 bases and J by 6 bases, and 10 bases separated the two germline ends. Germline lookup yields CDR1 MGHDK and CDR2 SYGVNS. This CDR3 contains 13 residues. The CDR3 protein is CASSEEGGDGYTF. DNA of the CDR3: TGTGCCAGCAGTGAAGAGGGAGGGGATGGCTACACCTTC.

This chain uses TRBV19 with TRBJ2-7; D may be TRBD1 (5 bases). Deletions cut 4 bases from V and 2 bases from J, with 15 bases between. This CDR3 is built from 15 residues. The V gene's germline CDR1 is LNHDA and CDR2 SQIVND (reference sequence). CDR3 DNA: TGTGCCAGTAGTACCACCTTAGACAGAACCTACGAGCAGTACTTC. This sequence encodes CASSTTLDRTYEQYF.

This sequence joins TRBV2 and TRBJ1-1; weak D call: TRBD1 (5 bases). The CDR3 runs to 13 residues. Trimming took 6 bases from V and 6 from J, leaving 14 bases between them. Germline V CDR1 and CDR2: SNHLY, FYNNEI. The CDR3 nucleotides are TGTGCCAGCAGGAAGGAGGGGAAGGCTGAAGCTTTCTTT. Translation: CASRKEGKAEAFF.

This clone appeared once. The rearrangement uses TRBV2 and TRBJ2-7; D remains ambiguous. The CDR3 covers 11 residues. Germline V gives CDR1 SNHLY, CDR2 FYNNEI. V was cut by 5 bases and J by 6 bases, with 8 bases left in between. CDR3 in DNA: TGTGCCAGCAGTAAAACGATCGAGCAGTACTTC. This gives the protein CASSKTIEQYF.

In nucleotides, the CDR3 is TGCAGCGTTGGCGGGGGGCGTCCGGGTCCCTACGAGCAGTACTTC. Translating it yields CSVGGGRPGPYEQYF. The chain joins TRBV29-1 to TRBJ2-7; TRBD2 matches 8 bases. This CDR3 contains 15 residues. V shed 4 bases, J shed 2 bases, and the junction held 10 bases outside the gene matches. Per germline, CDR1 SQVTM and CDR2 ANQGSEA.

This rearrangement joins TRBV10-3 to TRBJ2-3; 12 nucleotides line up with TRBD2. CDR1 and CDR2 (germline): ENHRY, SYGVKD. V gave up 2 bases and J gave up 1 base; unmatched junction bases: 10. This CDR3 comprises 19 residues. The CDR3 is CAISEGGLAGGFGTDTQYF. The CDR3 nucleotides read TGTGCCATCAGTGAGGGGGGACTAGCGGGTGGATTCGGCACAGATACGCAGTATTTT.

This sequence joins TRBV7-2 and TRBJ2-5; D may be TRBD1 or TRBD2 (6 bases each). This CDR3 contains 14 residues. V lost 1 base to trimming and J lost 5 bases, with 11 bases between them. Germline V gives CDR1 SGHTA, CDR2 FQGNSA. The CDR3 is CASSLGGGLETQYF. In DNA form, the CDR3 reads TGTGCCAGCAGCTTAGGAGGGGGGCTTGAGACCCAGTACTTC. Full variable domain (outside the CDR3, taken from reference TRBV7-2 and TRBJ2-5): GAGVSQSPSNKVTEKGKDVELRCDPISGHTALYWYRQSLGQGLEFLIYFQGNSAPDKSGLPSDRFSAERTGGSVSTLTIQRTQQEDSAVYLCASSLGGGLETQYFGPGTRLLVL.

V gene TRBV5-1 combines with J gene TRBJ2-7; D is unclear. This CDR3 spans 16 amino acids. Trimming cost V 1 base and J 0 bases, with 14 bases left between them. Germline-derived CDR1 and CDR2 are SGHRS and YFSETQ. DNA for the CDR3: TGCGCCAGCAGCTTGACTTGGGGATCACCCTCCTACGAGCAGTACTTC. This codes for CASSLTWGSPSYEQYF.

The V gene is TRBV6-5, the J gene TRBJ1-4, with a tentative D call TRBD1 (6 bases). The V end was cut by 2 bases, the J end by 7 bases, with 11 bases between. Per the germline V gene, CDR1 is MNHEY and CDR2 is SVGAGI. This CDR3 region has 14 residues. The CDR3 DNA is TGTGCCAGCAGTTACCGTAGGGGGAGTGAAAAACTGTTTTTT. It encodes CASSYRRGSEKLFF.

There are a few counts of this clone. The V call is TRBV19, the J call TRBJ1-2; 7 bases align to TRBD1. This CDR3 is built from 14 residues. The junction had 9 bases not matched to a gene; V was cut back by 5 bases and J by 6 bases. CDR1 LNHDA and CDR2 SQIVND come from the germline V gene (reference sequence). This chain's CDR3 is CASSRQGNKDGYTF. DNA for the CDR3: TGTGCCAGTAGTCGACAGGGAAACAAGGATGGCTACACCTTC.

In its sample, this clone was seen once. This sequence joins TRBV6-5 and TRBJ2-2, with D possibly matching TRBD2 (5 bases). The germline CDR1 and CDR2 sequences are MNHEY and SVGAGI. Trimming shortened V by 5 bases and J by 4 bases, and 14 bases separated the two germline ends. The CDR3 consists of 15 residues. CDR3 loop: CASSPGSESTGELFF. The CDR3 DNA follows: TGTGCCAGCAGTCCGGGGTCAGAGTCCACCGGGGAGCTGTTTTTT.

V gene TRBV7-9 combines with J gene TRBJ2-1, with D maybe TRBD2 (6 bases). This CDR3 comprises 15 residues. The V end lost 2 bases, the J end lost 0 bases, and 8 bases lay between the germline ends. Germline assignment: CDR1 SEHNR and CDR2 FQNEAQ (reference sequence). In DNA form, the CDR3 reads TGTGCCAGCAGCTTACTCGGGAGCTCCTACAATGAGCAGTTCTTC. It yields the protein CASSLLGSSYNEQFF.